This T cell receptor (beta chain) was identified in a study of blood T cell repertoires in COVID-19. About the study: Samples of COVID-19 (acute and convalescent) were obtained from the United States, Italy and Spain. PBMCs, B-cell-depleted T cells, or T cells provided the cDNA or gDNA that made up the material.

Trimming stripped 3 bases from V and 1 base from J, with 12 bases between. In germline, CDR1 is DFQATT, CDR2 SNEGSKA (reference sequence). This CDR3 is built from 14 residues. As handled by the study authors: By means of reference gene primer amplification, nucleated cell counts were estimated. The assay was immunoSEQ multiplex PCR, and TCRdb's table has in-frame clones only and misses some. The D gene and trimming were derived from the DNA, and the V and J assignments and clone size from that table. The sample holds about 210,000 clones, 70% to 90% seen once. This receptor was taken from a woman between 50 and 59 years old with active or convalescent COVID-19. This chain uses TRBV20-1 with TRBJ1-1, with a weak D call TRBD1 (5 bases). Sequencing was done on a sample of peripheral blood. The CDR3 sequence: CSASTRRANTEAFF. CDR3 in DNA: TGCAGTGCTAGTACCCGCAGGGCGAACACTGAAGCTTTCTTT.